The 10 T cell receptor beta chains below all came from one sample that was sequenced in a study of graft-versus-host responses after intestinal transplantation. TCRdb keeps only in-frame clones here, not all; method: immunoSEQ multiplex PCR. Found here are about 50,000 clones, around 90% of them singletons; the top ten hold 2.5%. These receptors' targets are unknown. This material consisted of unstimulated CD4+ T cells sorted from spleen or lymph node cells, taken before transplant. These receptors originate from a human donor who was the organ donor for an intestinal transplant.

This clone was picked up one time. The J gene is TRBJ1-1, the V gene TRBV19, with 7 bases that match TRBD1. CDR1 is LNHDA, CDR2 SQIVND, per germline (reference sequence). The length of the CDR3 is 10 residues. With V trimmed by 7 bases and J by 10 bases, 3 bases remained unmatched. CDR3 sequence: CASKGAGAFF. The DNA for the CDR3 is TGTGCCAGTAAGGGGGCGGGAGCTTTCTTT.

The chain employs TRBV7-6 and TRBJ2-1, with D uncertain. CDR3 length: 11 residues. Germline CDR1 reads SGHVS; CDR2 reads FNYEAQ. The V end was cut by 1 base, the J end by 5 bases, with 0 bases between. The chain's CDR3 is CASSLDNEQFF. In DNA form, the CDR3 reads TGTGCCAGCAGCTTAGACAATGAGCAGTTCTTC.

The chain joins TRBV6-5 to TRBJ1-2; D may be TRBD1 (6 bases). CDR1 MNHEY and CDR2 SVGAGI come from the germline V gene. The CDR3 is 14 amino acids. The ends were cut back, 2 bases at V and 5 bases at J, with 12 bases in the middle. DNA for the CDR3: TGTGCCAGCAGTTACATGGCAGGGGAGTATGGCTACACCTTC. Its protein is CASSYMAGEYGYTF.

CDR3: CASSFTRHTQETQYF. CDR3 in DNA: TGTGCCAGCAGTTTTACTAGACACACTCAAGAGACCCAGTACTTC. The genes are TRBV27 and TRBJ2-5, with D perhaps matching TRBD2 (5 bases). CDR3 size: 15 residues. Trimming removed 3 bases at V and 2 bases at J, with 13 bases between. Germline V gives CDR1 MNHEY, CDR2 SMNVEV (reference sequence).

This clone was counted once. This chain uses TRBV5-4 with TRBJ2-3, with TRBD2 matching over 11 bases. V trimming: 6 bases; J trimming: 0 bases; junction bases outside the gene matches: 6. There are 16 residues in the CDR3. CDR1 SGHNT and CDR2 YYREEE come from the germline V gene (reference sequence). The CDR3 loop reads CASTQGLAVSTDTQYF. The CDR3 DNA reads as TGTGCCAGCACCCAGGGACTAGCGGTTAGCACAGATACGCAGTATTTT.

The chain has TRBV11-2 and TRBJ1-2, with D possibly TRBD1 on 6 matching bases. With 6 bases removed from V and 8 bases from J, the gap between germline ends came to 10 bases. The CDR3 is 11 residues long. Germline CDR1 SGHAT, CDR2 FQNNGV. CDR3 loop: CASRSDRGYTF. For the CDR3, the DNA is TGTGCCAGCAGGTCGGACAGAGGCTACACCTTC.

This clone was found a few times. The V call is TRBV6-4, the J call TRBJ2-7, with a tentative D call TRBD2 (5 bases). Germline CDR1 is MRHNA and CDR2 is SNTAGT. Deletions cut 3 bases from V and 3 bases from J, with 12 bases between. CDR3 size: 14 residues. The CDR3 sequence: CASSERAVRYEQYF. In DNA form, the CDR3 reads TGTGCCAGCAGTGAGCGAGCGGTCCGCTACGAGCAGTACTTC.

The chain combines TRBV21-1 with TRBJ2-7; the table assigns TRBD1, which was not confirmed against the DNA. TRBV21-1 is given as a pseudogene. This CDR3 comprises 16 residues. DNA of the CDR3: TGTGCCAGCAGCACCGCCGGGACAGGGTTATCTACTGAGCAGTACTTC. Amino acid sequence: CASSTAGTGLSTEQYF.

Only one count was recorded for this clone. The chain uses TRBV29-1 and TRBJ1-1; D may be TRBD1 (5 bases). The CDR3 runs to 15 residues. Between the trimmed V and J ends, which lost 3 bases and 2 bases, there was a span of 16 bases. Germline CDR1 is SQVTM and CDR2 is ANQGSEA. The CDR3: CSVEGPGRANTEAFF. Written as DNA, the CDR3 is TGCAGCGTTGAGGGACCGGGCCGGGCAAACACTGAAGCTTTCTTT.

This chain joins TRBV5-6 and TRBJ2-4; D is perhaps TRBD1 (5 bases). This CDR3 has 16 residues. V was cut by 3 bases and J by 1 base, with 14 bases left in between. In germline, CDR1 is SGHDT, CDR2 YYEEEE. CDR3 residues: CASSSQDSPAKNIQYF. In DNA, the CDR3 is TGTGCCAGCAGCTCCCAAGACAGCCCCGCCAAAAACATTCAGTACTTC.